This T cell receptor (beta chain) was identified during a study of a mutant IDH1 vaccine in newly diagnosed glioma. Overall study context: Each patient was administered eight vaccinations, scheduled in weeks 1, 3, 5, 7, 11, 15, 19 and 23. Sex among treated patients split about 62% male, about 38% female; mean age was approximately 38 years.

The time point: week 5, during vaccination. Doses consisted of 300 ug of mutant IDH1 20-mer peptide each, paired with topical imiquimod. The table came from immunoSEQ multiplex PCR; TCRdb's copy has only in-frame clones and leaves some out. Here the sample spans tens of thousands of clones, under 90% being singletons. The CDR3 sequence is 15 residues long. Per the germline V gene, CDR1 is LNHNV and CDR2 is YYDKDF (reference sequence). V was clipped by 5 bases and J by 3 bases, with 14 bases between them. Note on this clone: Antigen: not known.

This receptor was identified in a woman aged 45-65 years with glioma. The sample here was PBMCs, taken from a glioma patient whose treatment included an IDH1 peptide vaccine. The gene calls are TRBV15 and TRBJ1-5; D ambiguous. CDR3 sequence: CATSFSSVLNQPQHF. CDR3 coding DNA: TGTGCCACCAGCTTCAGCTCGGTCCTCAATCAGCCCCAGCATTTT.